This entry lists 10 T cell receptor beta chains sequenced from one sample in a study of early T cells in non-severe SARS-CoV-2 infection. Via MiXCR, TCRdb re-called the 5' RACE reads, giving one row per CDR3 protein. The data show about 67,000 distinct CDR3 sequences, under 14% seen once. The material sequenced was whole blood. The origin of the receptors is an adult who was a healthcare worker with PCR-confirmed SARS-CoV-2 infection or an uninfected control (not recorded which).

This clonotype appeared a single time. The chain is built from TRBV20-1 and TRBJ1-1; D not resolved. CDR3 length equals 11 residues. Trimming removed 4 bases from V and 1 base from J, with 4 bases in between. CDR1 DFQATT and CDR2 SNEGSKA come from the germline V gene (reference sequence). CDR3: CSAITNTEAFF. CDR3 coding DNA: TGCAGTGCTATCACGAACACTGAAGCTTTCTTT.

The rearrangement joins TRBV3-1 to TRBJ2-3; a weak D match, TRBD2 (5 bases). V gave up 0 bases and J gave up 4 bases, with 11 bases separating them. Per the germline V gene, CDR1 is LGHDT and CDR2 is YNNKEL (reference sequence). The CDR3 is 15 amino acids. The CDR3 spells CASSQDLGMADTQYF. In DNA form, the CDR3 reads TGTGCCAGCAGCCAAGATCTCGGGATGGCAGATACGCAGTATTTT.

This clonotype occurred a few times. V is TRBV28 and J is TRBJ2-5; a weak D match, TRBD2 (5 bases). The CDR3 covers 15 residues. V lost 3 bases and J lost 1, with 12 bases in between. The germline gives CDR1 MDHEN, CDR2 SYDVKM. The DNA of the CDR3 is TGTGCCAGCAGTTTGATCGGGAACCGCCAAGAGACCCAGTACTTC. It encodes CASSLIGNRQETQYF.

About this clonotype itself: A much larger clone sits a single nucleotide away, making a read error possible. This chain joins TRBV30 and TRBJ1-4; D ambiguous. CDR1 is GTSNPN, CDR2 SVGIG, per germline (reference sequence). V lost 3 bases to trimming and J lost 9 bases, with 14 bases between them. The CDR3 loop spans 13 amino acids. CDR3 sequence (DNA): TGTGCCTGGAGAGGAAGCGCGGTGAAAAAACTGTTTTTT. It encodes CAWRGSAVKKLFF. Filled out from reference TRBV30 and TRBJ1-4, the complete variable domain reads SQTIHQWPATLVQPVGSPLSLECTVEGTSNPNLYWYRQAAGRGLQLLFYSVGIGQISSEVPQNLSASRPQDRQFILSSKKLLLSDSGFYLCAWRGSAVKKLFFGSGTQLSVL.

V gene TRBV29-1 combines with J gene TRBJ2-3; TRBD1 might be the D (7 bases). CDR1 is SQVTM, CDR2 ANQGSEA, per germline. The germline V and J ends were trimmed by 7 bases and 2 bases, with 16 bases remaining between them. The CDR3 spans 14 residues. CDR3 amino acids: CSATRQGLTDTQYF. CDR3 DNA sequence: TGCAGCGCAACTAGACAGGGACTCACAGATACGCAGTATTTT.

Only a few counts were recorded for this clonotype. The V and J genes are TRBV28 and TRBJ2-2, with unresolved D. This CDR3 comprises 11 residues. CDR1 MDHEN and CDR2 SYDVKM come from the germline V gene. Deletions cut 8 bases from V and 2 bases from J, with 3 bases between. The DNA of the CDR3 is TGTGCCAGCCTTAACACCGGGGAGCTGTTTTTT. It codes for CASLNTGELFF.

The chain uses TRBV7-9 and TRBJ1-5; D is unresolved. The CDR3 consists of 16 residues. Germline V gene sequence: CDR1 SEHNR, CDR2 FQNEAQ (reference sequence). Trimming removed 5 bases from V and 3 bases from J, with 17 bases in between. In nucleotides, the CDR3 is TGTGCCAGCAGCCCGGTTACGACGGAAAACAATCAGCCCCAGCATTTT. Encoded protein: CASSPVTTENNQPQHF.

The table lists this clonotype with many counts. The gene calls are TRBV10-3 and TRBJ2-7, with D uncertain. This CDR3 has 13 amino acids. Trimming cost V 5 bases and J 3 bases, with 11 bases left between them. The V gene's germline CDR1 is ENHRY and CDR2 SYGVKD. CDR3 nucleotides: TGTGCCATCAGTAAAAGAACAGACTACGAGCAGTACTTC. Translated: CAISKRTDYEQYF.

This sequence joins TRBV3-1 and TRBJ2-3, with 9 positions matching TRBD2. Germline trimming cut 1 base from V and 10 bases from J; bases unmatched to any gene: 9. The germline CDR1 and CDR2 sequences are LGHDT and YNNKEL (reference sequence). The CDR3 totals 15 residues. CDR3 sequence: CASSQVASGVTPQYF. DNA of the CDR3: TGTGCCAGCAGCCAAGTGGCTAGCGGGGTGACGCCGCAGTATTTT.

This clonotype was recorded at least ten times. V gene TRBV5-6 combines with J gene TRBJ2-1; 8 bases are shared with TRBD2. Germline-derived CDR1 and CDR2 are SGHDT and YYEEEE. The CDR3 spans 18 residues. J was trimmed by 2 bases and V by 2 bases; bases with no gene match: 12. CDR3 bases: TGTGCCAGCAGCTTTGTTCGTCTCCGGCGGGGGGCCTACAATGAGCAGTTCTTC. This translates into CASSFVRLRRGAYNEQFF. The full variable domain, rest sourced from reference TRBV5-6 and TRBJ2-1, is DAGVTQSPTHLIKTRGQQVTLRCSPKSGHDTVSWYQQALGQGPQFIFQYYEEEERQRGNFPDRFSGHQFPNYSSELNVNALLLGDSALYLCASSFVRLRRGAYNEQFFGPGTRLTVL.